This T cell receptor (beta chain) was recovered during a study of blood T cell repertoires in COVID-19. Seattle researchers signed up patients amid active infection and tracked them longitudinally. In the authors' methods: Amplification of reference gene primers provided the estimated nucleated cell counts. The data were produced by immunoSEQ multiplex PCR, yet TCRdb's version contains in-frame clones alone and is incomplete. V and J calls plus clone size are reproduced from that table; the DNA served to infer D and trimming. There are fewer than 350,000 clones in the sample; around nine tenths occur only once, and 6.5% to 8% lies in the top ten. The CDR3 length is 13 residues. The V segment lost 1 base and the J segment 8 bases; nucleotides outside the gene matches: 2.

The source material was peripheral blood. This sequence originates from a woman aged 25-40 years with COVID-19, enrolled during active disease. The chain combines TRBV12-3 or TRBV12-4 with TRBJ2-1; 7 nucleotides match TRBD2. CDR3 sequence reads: CASSLDREDEQFF. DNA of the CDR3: TGTGCCAGCAGTTTAGATCGGGAGGATGAGCAGTTCTTC.